This T cell receptor beta chain was profiled in a study of cytomegalovirus exposure and HLA in healthy donors. Study observations and caveats: Three chains linked to CMV were shown in vitro to be specific for CMV antigens. One later analysis reportedly identified an Asian-associated ancestry cluster that showed fewer N-insertions than the roughly 600-donor mean.

At the time of sampling, donors were nominally healthy, though unrecorded immune exposures were likely. On this clone itself: Its specificity is unknown.

With 60 Vbeta and 13 Jbeta primers, the PCR was carried out. TCRdb's copy holds only in-frame clones and misses some; the assay was immunoSEQ multiplex PCR. The table records roughly 110,000 clones, roughly 70% of them present only once. This CDR3 comprises 17 residues. Germline V CDR1 and CDR2: LGHNA, YNFKEQ. The V segment lost 0 bases and the J segment 1 base; nucleotides outside the gene matches: 5. The chain joins TRBV4-2 to TRBJ1-1; 10 nucleotides align to TRBD1. The material sequenced was PBMCs. This clonotype was obtained from a middle-aged woman in good health and CMV-seropositive. This chain's CDR3 is CASSQEGTGVWNTEAFF. The CDR3 DNA follows: TGTGCCAGCAGCCAAGAGGGGACAGGGGTTTGGAACACTGAAGCTTTCTTT.